This is a list of T cell receptor beta chains from one sample in a study of early stage breast cancer tumors. The protocol was immunoSEQ multiplex PCR, while the TCRdb copy is restricted to in-frame clones and leaves out a portion. The sample holds 44,000 or so clones, about 80% seen once. The specimen sequenced was blood. The receptor source for this set is a person between 45 and 65 years old with breast cancer. Both conserved end residues are part of each CDR3. Each record gives: J gene, V gene, D gene, CDR3 protein. A D gene is named only where the DNA matches it firmly.

J: TRBJ2-2
V: TRBV19
D: NA
CDR3: CASTPRRNTGELFF

J: TRBJ1-2
V: TRBV7-2
D: NA
CDR3: CASSPGQWVNYGYTF

J: TRBJ2-5
V: TRBV2
D: NA
CDR3: CASSDGYSETQYF

J: TRBJ2-3
V: TRBV7-3
D: NA
CDR3: CASSLTGGPDTQYF

J: TRBJ2-2
V: TRBV29-1
D: TRBD1
CDR3: CSVAGQGGTGELFF

J: TRBJ2-3
V: TRBV12-5
D: NA
CDR3: CASGEAGESTDTQYF

J: TRBJ1-4
V: TRBV11-2
D: TRBD1
CDR3: CASSFGQGGDEKLFF

J: TRBJ1-1
V: TRBV6-5
D: NA
CDR3: CASSYSSTGETEAFF

J: TRBJ2-7
V: TRBV5-6
D: NA
CDR3: CASSLMGAVRSYEQYF

J: TRBJ2-7
V: TRBV5-1
D: NA
CDR3: CASSAGTPTYEQYF

J: TRBJ2-7
V: TRBV10-3
D: NA
CDR3: CAISASSYEQYF

J: TRBJ1-4
V: TRBV9
D: NA
CDR3: CASSVGGTTNEKLFF

J: TRBJ1-2
V: TRBV5-1
D: NA
CDR3: CASSLEWGGYTF

J: TRBJ2-5
V: TRBV7-8
D: NA
CDR3: CASSPGVQETQYF

J: TRBJ2-5
V: TRBV5-4
D: TRBD2
CDR3: CASSSKAGGRLQETQYF

J: TRBJ1-6
V: TRBV19
D: TRBD1
CDR3: CASSPVTGTSYNSPLHF

J: TRBJ2-5
V: TRBV30
D: NA
CDR3: CAWSVQGGRQTQYF

J: TRBJ2-5
V: TRBV18
D: TRBD1
CDR3: CASSPQGVAETQYF

J: TRBJ1-3
V: TRBV2
D: NA
CDR3: CASRQIRSGNTIYF

J: TRBJ2-3
V: TRBV4-2
D: TRBD2
CDR3: CASSRGLAGASTDTQYF

J: TRBJ1-2
V: TRBV15
D: TRBD1
CDR3: CATSRGGQGAYGYTF

J: TRBJ2-5
V: TRBV23-1
D: NA
CDR3: CASSPPNRTGIIPQETQYF

J: TRBJ2-3
V: TRBV5-1
D: TRBD2
CDR3: CASTPPAGGTDTQYF

J: TRBJ2-7
V: TRBV11-3
D: TRBD2
CDR3: CASWSGLAEPVIYEQYF

J: TRBJ1-1
V: TRBV28
D: TRBD1
CDR3: CASSLTGLDTEAFF

J: TRBJ1-5
V: TRBV19
D: TRBD1
CDR3: CASSTDREGNQPQHF

J: TRBJ1-1
V: TRBV19
D: TRBD1
CDR3: CASSQQGDTEAFF